The 3 T cell receptor beta chains listed next were all sequenced from one sample in a study of blood T cell repertoires in COVID-19. Generated by immunoSEQ multiplex PCR, the TCRdb table keeps only in-frame clones and is missing some. This table holds 60,000 to 85,000 clones, 60% to 80% found once. The material sequenced was peripheral blood. The source of these receptors is a woman in her fifties or sixties with acute or convalescent COVID-19.

The chain combines TRBV19 with TRBJ2-2; D may be TRBD1 (5 bases). Looked up from germline, CDR1 is LNHDA and CDR2 is SQIVND (reference sequence). V lost 5 bases, J lost 0 bases, and 13 bases lay in between. CDR3 length equals 16 residues. The CDR3 DNA is TGTGCCAGTAGTCCACGTCGCAGGGCGAACACCGGGGAGCTGTTTTTT. As protein: CASSPRRRANTGELFF.

The V and J genes are TRBV10-2 and TRBJ2-7; D not resolved. Trimming pared 3 bases from V and 1 base from J, leaving 10 bases between. Germline V CDR1 and CDR2: WSHSY, SAAADI. This CDR3 has 14 residues. In DNA, the CDR3 is TGCGCCAGCAGTGATGGTGCAGAATCCTACGAGCAGTACTTC. Encoded protein: CASSDGAESYEQYF.

The chain uses TRBV13 and TRBJ2-1; 11 positions match TRBD2. CDR1 is PRHDT, CDR2 FYEKMQ, per germline (reference sequence). J gave up 2 bases and V 4 bases, and 7 bases lay outside the gene matches. This CDR3 is 17 amino acids long. The CDR3 spells CASSSRKGLAAYNEQFF. CDR3 coding DNA: TGTGCCAGCAGCTCACGGAAGGGACTAGCGGCCTACAATGAGCAGTTCTTC.